This T cell receptor beta chain stems from a study of blood T cell repertoires in COVID-19. Study overall: The United States, Italy and Spain provided the acute and convalescent COVID-19 samples. The cDNA or gDNA used as material had been derived from T cells, B-cell-depleted T cells, or PBMCs.

Authors' analysis steps: Counts of nucleated cells, estimated from reference gene primer amplification, were obtained. Libraries were prepared by immunoSEQ multiplex PCR; TCRdb keeps only in-frame clonotypes and omits some of them. Clone size and the V and J calls come from that table; the DNA yielded D and trimming. The sample shows roughly 50,000 clones, roughly 88% of them seen only once. V shed 8 bases and J shed 2 bases, with 15 bases lying between them. In germline, CDR1 is SNHLY, CDR2 FYNNEI. The CDR3 consists of 14 residues. This clone appeared a few times. Sequencing input: peripheral blood. The source is a man in his 70s with acute or convalescent COVID-19. The chain uses TRBV2 and TRBJ1-2, with D possibly being TRBD1 (6 bases). The CDR3 nucleotides read TGTGCCAGCTACCCGGGACATACGAACTATGGCTACACCTTC. Encoded protein: CASYPGHTNYGYTF.